Listed here are 10 T cell receptor beta chains from one sample, sequenced in a study of blood T cell repertoires in COVID-19. Generated by immunoSEQ multiplex PCR, the TCRdb table keeps only in-frame clones and is missing some. The data show approximately 93,000 clones, with just over 85% seen just once and 27% held by the top ten. The sequenced sample was peripheral blood. These receptors came from a man over 45 with active or convalescent COVID-19.

The chain joins TRBV30 to TRBJ1-5; D is uncertain. The CDR3 spans 15 residues. Trimming shortened V by 0 bases and J by 3 bases, and 12 bases separated the two germline ends. Germline CDR1 and CDR2: GTSNPN and SVGIG (reference sequence). DNA for the CDR3: TGTGCCTGGAGTGTAGGAGACGGTCCCAATCAGCCCCAGCATTTT. Its translation is CAWSVGDGPNQPQHF.

The V and J genes are TRBV7-2 and TRBJ2-1; D unclear. The V and J ends lost 5 bases and 7 bases respectively, with 9 bases between them. Germline V gene sequence: CDR1 SGHTA, CDR2 FQGNSA. The CDR3 spans 12 residues. The CDR3 is CASSLQWNEQFF. For the CDR3, the DNA is TGTGCCAGCAGCCTTCAGTGGAATGAGCAGTTCTTC.

This sequence joins TRBV19 and TRBJ1-5, with a weak D call TRBD1 (6 bases). Germline V CDR1 and CDR2: LNHDA, SQIVND (reference sequence). The CDR3 runs to 16 residues. Trimming shortened V by 5 bases and J by 7 bases, and 21 bases separated the two germline ends. Written as DNA, the CDR3 is TGTGCCAGTAGTTCCAATCCCGGGACAAGAGACCAGCCCCAGCATTTT. The encoded protein is CASSSNPGTRDQPQHF.

V and J are TRBV19 and TRBJ2-2; 12 bases match TRBD2. Germline V lookup: CDR1 LNHDA, CDR2 SQIVND (reference sequence). With V trimmed by 7 bases and J by 4 bases, 19 bases remained unmatched. The CDR3 loop spans 20 amino acids. This chain's CDR3 is CASTPRTSGVFLFPTGELFF. The CDR3 DNA reads TGTGCCAGTACCCCCAGGACTAGCGGGGTCTTCTTATTTCCCACCGGGGAGCTGTTTTTT.

This clone was seen once. This rearrangement joins TRBV27 to TRBJ1-1, with 8 positions matching TRBD1. The CDR3 consists of 17 residues. CDR1 MNHEY and CDR2 SMNVEV come from the germline V gene (reference sequence). After removal of 4 bases from V and 8 bases from J, the junction contained 18 bases not matched to a gene. CDR3 in amino acids: CASSSPTRTGRSGEAFF. CDR3 bases: TGTGCCAGCAGTTCCCCCACTCGGACAGGGCGGAGTGGGGAAGCTTTCTTT.

In its sample, this clone was seen a few times. The rearrangement joins TRBV6-6 to TRBJ2-1, with 8 positions matching TRBD2. The V gene end was trimmed by 7 bases and the J gene end by 6 bases; junction bases not matched to a gene: 8. This CDR3 has 14 residues. Looked up from germline, CDR1 is MNHNY and CDR2 is SVGAGI (reference sequence). The CDR3 region is CASTLRSGGNEQFF. The CDR3 coding sequence is TGTGCCAGCACATTGAGGAGCGGGGGCAATGAGCAGTTCTTC.

The chain combines TRBV10-2 with TRBJ1-5; D gene ambiguous. CDR1 is WSHSY, CDR2 SAAADI, per germline. The CDR3 is made up of 15 amino acids. V was clipped by 2 bases and J by 5 bases, with 13 bases between them. The CDR3 here is CASSEVGGGYQPQHF. In nucleotides, the CDR3 is TGCGCCAGCAGTGAGGTAGGAGGCGGTTATCAGCCCCAGCATTTT.

The chain uses TRBV6-5 and TRBJ2-2; 7 nucleotides align to TRBD2. This CDR3 region has 14 residues. Germline CDR1 reads MNHEY; CDR2 reads SVGAGI. Trimming cost V 6 bases and J 4 bases; bases outside gene matches: 5. CDR3 nucleotide sequence: TGTGCCAGCAGGGGAGGGCCGGGCACCGGGGAGCTGTTTTTT. Translation gives CASRGGPGTGELFF.

This chain connects TRBV3-1 (or the pseudogene TRBV3-2) to TRBJ2-3, with 8 bases matching TRBD2. The CDR3 has 13 residues. Germline CDR1 reads LGHDT; CDR2 reads YNNKEL (reference sequence). Germline trimming cut 7 bases from V and 4 bases from J; bases unmatched to any gene: 4. CDR3 sequence reads: CASKAGGSDTQYF. For the CDR3, the DNA is TGTGCCAGCAAGGCGGGAGGATCAGATACGCAGTATTTT.

This clone was detected a few times. The V call is TRBV6-2 or TRBV6-3, the J call TRBJ1-1; 7 bases line up with TRBD1. The CDR3 is made up of 13 amino acids. The V gene end was trimmed by 5 bases and the J gene end by 10 bases; junction bases not matched to a gene: 10. CDR1 is MNHEY and CDR2 is SVGEGT in the germline V gene. CDR3 amino acids: CASSRDTGVSAFF. The CDR3 DNA sequence: TGTGCCAGCAGTCGAGACACAGGGGTCTCAGCTTTCTTT.